Below, 6 T cell receptor beta chains from the same sample are listed, as sequenced in a study of T cell responses to AZD1222 COVID-19 vaccine. Using immunoSEQ multiplex PCR, the repertoire was profiled, and TCRdb retains in-frame clones only, with some absent. The data show tens of thousands of clones, roughly 83% seen once. This specimen was peripheral blood, taken 28 days after the second AZD1222 dose. The receptor source for this set is an adult who received the AZD1222 COVID-19 vaccine.

The V and J genes are TRBV6-2 or TRBV6-3 and TRBJ1-6; D remains ambiguous. The CDR3 is 15 residues long. Germline CDR1 and CDR2: MNHEY and SVGEGT. The V end was cut by 6 bases, the J end by 7 bases, with 16 bases between. The CDR3 nucleotides are TGTGCCAGCAGCATAGGTCGGGCCTGGAATTCACCCCTCCACTTT. It translates to CASSIGRAWNSPLHF.

This chain connects TRBV18 to TRBJ1-1; D unresolved. CDR1 is KGHSH, CDR2 LQKENI, per germline. The V gene lost 1 base and the J gene lost 1 base, with 19 bases spanning the gap. The CDR3 consists of 18 residues. Here the CDR3 DNA reads TGTGCCAGCTCACCACGTAACTCCATGGCGCAAGCGAACACTGAAGCTTTCTTT. It specifies CASSPRNSMAQANTEAFF.

On this clone: The same CDR3 arises from other DNA sequences in this sample as well. The rearrangement links TRBV5-1 to TRBJ2-7; 11 bases are a match to TRBD1. The CDR3 runs to 14 residues. V lost 3 bases and J lost 4; bases outside the gene matches: 3. In germline, CDR1 is SGHRS, CDR2 YFSETQ. CDR3 loop: CASSSGTGGYEQYF. The DNA of the CDR3 is TGCGCCAGCAGCTCCGGGACAGGGGGGTACGAGCAGTACTTC.

The gene calls are TRBV10-3 and TRBJ1-5, with 7 bases aligning to TRBD1. Trimming at V came to 8 bases and at J to 6 bases, leaving 10 bases not matched to a gene. Germline values: CDR1 ENHRY, CDR2 SYGVKD. The CDR3 contains 14 residues. The CDR3 region has the DNA TGTGCCATCGCCTCGCGACAGGGAAGTCAGCCCCAGCATTTT. It encodes CAIASRQGSQPQHF.

The genes are TRBV7-2 and TRBJ1-1, with unresolved D. The V and J ends lost 4 bases and 6 bases respectively, with 6 bases between them. The germline V gene has CDR1 SGHTA and CDR2 FQGNSA. This CDR3 comprises 11 residues. The CDR3 protein is CASSWFSEAFF. DNA of the CDR3: TGTGCCAGCAGCTGGTTTTCTGAAGCTTTCTTT.

V and J are TRBV19 and TRBJ2-1, with 16 positions matching TRBD2. Germline CDR1 LNHDA, CDR2 SQIVND (reference sequence). J gave up 4 bases and V 7 bases, and 13 bases lay outside the gene matches. The CDR3 length is 19 residues. CDR3 in DNA: TGTGCCAGTACCCGAGACAGCCCGGGACTAGCGGGGGGGTACAATGAGCAGTTCTTC. Protein sequence: CASTRDSPGLAGGYNEQFF.